This TCR beta chain was sequenced for a study of long-term antiretroviral therapy in people with HIV. Study-wide results and caveats: Clones that had undergone expansion before ART dominated the repertoire at all time points. Repertoires in HIV (unlike those of controls) had narrower CDR3 length ranges.

The immunoSEQ assay was v3.0, run at survey level. The protocol was immunoSEQ multiplex PCR, while the TCRdb copy is restricted to in-frame clones and leaves out a portion. Of approximately 17,000 clones in the sample, around 85% were seen once. Cryopreserved PBMC numbered roughly 0.85-11 million per sample before DNA extraction. The CDR3 loop spans 13 amino acids. V was shortened by 3 bases and J by 7 bases, with 9 bases between the two germline ends. The germline gives CDR1 SEHNR, CDR2 FQNEAQ (reference sequence). Comments on this clone: What it binds is unknown.

This chain links TRBV7-9 with TRBJ2-2; D not certain. The specimen was unsorted PBMCs, collected around 1.2 years before starting antiretroviral therapy. The clonotype originates from a man aged 25 to 40 with HIV. The CDR3 DNA sequence: TGTGCCAGCAGCTTTATCCAAGGCGGGGAGCTGTTTTTT. Protein: CASSFIQGGELFF.